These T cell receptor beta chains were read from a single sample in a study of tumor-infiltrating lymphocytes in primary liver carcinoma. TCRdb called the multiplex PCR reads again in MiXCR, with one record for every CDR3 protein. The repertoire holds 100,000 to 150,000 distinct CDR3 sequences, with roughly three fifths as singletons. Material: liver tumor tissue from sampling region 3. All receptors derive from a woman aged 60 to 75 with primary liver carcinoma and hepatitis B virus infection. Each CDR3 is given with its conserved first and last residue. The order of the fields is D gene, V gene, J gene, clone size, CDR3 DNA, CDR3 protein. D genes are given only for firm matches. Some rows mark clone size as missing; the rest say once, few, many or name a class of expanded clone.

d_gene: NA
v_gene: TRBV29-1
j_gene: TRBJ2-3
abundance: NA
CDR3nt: TGCAGCGGGGTGGGGGCGAAAGATACGCAGTATTTT
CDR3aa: CSGVGAKDTQYF

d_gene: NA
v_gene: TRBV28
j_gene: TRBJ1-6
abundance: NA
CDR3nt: TGTGCCAGCCGTGCGTTCGGCAATTCACCCCTCCACTTT
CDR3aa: CASRAFGNSPLHF

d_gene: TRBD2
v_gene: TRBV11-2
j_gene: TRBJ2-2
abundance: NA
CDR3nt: TGTACCAGCAGCCCCCTCGTAGCGGGAGACGCCGGGGAGCTGTTTTTT
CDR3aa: CTSSPLVAGDAGELFF

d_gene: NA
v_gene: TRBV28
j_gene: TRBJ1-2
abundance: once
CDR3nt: TGTGCCAGCAGTATGGACGGATACTATGGCTGCACCTTC
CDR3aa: CASSMDGYYGCTF

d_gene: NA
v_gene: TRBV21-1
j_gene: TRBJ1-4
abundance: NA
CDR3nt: TGTGCCAGCAGCAGTGGTGCTGGGCTTGGAAATGAGAAACCGTTTTTT
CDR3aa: CASSSGAGLGNEKPFF

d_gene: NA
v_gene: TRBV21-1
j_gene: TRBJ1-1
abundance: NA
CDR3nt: TGTGCCTGCTACTTTTCTTTCGGGGGCCGGGAGGAGAACACTGAAGCTTTCTTT
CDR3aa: CACYFSFGGREENTEAFF

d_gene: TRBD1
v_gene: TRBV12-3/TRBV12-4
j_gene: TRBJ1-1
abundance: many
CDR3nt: TGTGCCAGCAGTATCCGGGACAGTCTCTTAAGGGAAGCTTTCTTT
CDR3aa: CASSIRDSLLREAFF

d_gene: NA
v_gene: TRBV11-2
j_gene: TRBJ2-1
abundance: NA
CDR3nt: TGTGCCGACAGCTTAGATTTGGCTCAGTTCTTC
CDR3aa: CADSLDLAQFF

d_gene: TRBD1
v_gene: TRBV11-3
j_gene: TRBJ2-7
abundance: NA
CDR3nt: TGTGCCAGCAGCCCAGGGACAGGGGGCAACTGCGAGCAATACTTC
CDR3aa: CASSPGTGGNCEQYF

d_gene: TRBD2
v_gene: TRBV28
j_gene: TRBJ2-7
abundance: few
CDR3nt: TGTGCCAGCAGCTTAATCCACCAAGCCCGGGACTACAGCTCCTACGAGCAGTACTTC
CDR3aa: CASSLIHQARDYSSYEQYF